This T cell receptor beta chain was profiled in a study of blood T cell repertoires in COVID-19. CDR3 length: 15 residues. Germline V gene sequence: CDR1 MNHEY, CDR2 SVGAGI. The germline V and J ends were trimmed by 8 bases and 2 bases, with 18 bases remaining between them. Measured with immunoSEQ multiplex PCR; TCRdb has only the in-frame clones, and not every one. Of 310,000 or so clones in the sample, about nine tenths were seen once. Enrollment of patients from Seattle took place during active infection, with longitudinal follow-up. The material sequenced was peripheral blood. The chain joins TRBV6-5 to TRBJ2-5; tentatively, D is TRBD1 (5 bases). This TCR came from a woman between 25 and 40 years old with COVID-19, enrolled during active disease. The CDR3 reads CASRSPQGLQETQYF. CDR3 DNA: TGTGCCAGCCGATCCCCTCAGGGATTGCAAGAGACCCAGTACTTC.